This is a list of T cell receptor beta chains from one sample in a study of a mutant IDH1 vaccine in newly diagnosed glioma. These receptors lack a known antigen. Generated by immunoSEQ multiplex PCR, the TCRdb table keeps only in-frame clones and is missing some. The sample yields some 26,000 clones, around 70% seen once. This specimen consisted of peripheral blood mononuclear cells (PBMCs), obtained from a glioma patient whose treatment included an IDH1 peptide vaccine. These receptors were obtained from a man aged 18 to 30 with glioma. Some clones in this sample may be carry-over from other donors' samples. Both conserved end residues are part of each CDR3. The order of the fields is D gene, clone size, V gene, J gene, CDR3 length, CDR3 protein, CDR3 DNA. D genes are given only for firm matches. Size tells how often a clone was seen (once, few, many) or the class of an expanded clone, and some rows leave it out.

>NA|once|TRBV30|TRBJ2-7|11
CAWSVEGYLSF
TGTGCCTGGAGTGTAGAGGGGTACTTGAGTTTC
>NA|few|TRBV5-6|TRBJ1-1|17
CASSPVSGVGANTEAFF
TGTGCCAGCAGCCCCGTGTCAGGGGTCGGTGCCAACACTGAAGCTTTCTTT
>TRBD1|NA|TRBV5-4|TRBJ1-2|15
CASSFPGQGIYGYTF
TGTGCCAGCAGCTTCCCGGGACAGGGCATATATGGCTACACCTTC
>NA|few|TRBV19|TRBJ2-7|15
CASRLDNRVPDEQYF
TGTGCCAGTAGGCTGGATAACAGGGTGCCCGACGAGCAGTACTTC
>NA|NA|TRBV14|TRBJ1-2|12
CASSQQNYGYTF
TGTGCCAGCAGCCAACAAAACTATGGCTACACCTTC
>TRBD1|NA|TRBV6-5|TRBJ1-1|16
CASSYRGTGGGTEAFF
TGTGCCAGCAGTTACCGGGGGACAGGCGGCGGCACTGAAGCTTTCTTT
>NA|NA|TRBV28|TRBJ1-2|15
CASSLVSSGSYGYTF
TGTGCCAGCAGTTTAGTCTCCTCAGGGAGCTATGGCTACACCTTC
>NA|NA|TRBV6-5|TRBJ1-3|15
CASSNRDSSGNTIYF
TGTGCCAGCAGTAACAGGGATTCCTCTGGAAACACCATATATTTT
>NA|NA|TRBV9|TRBJ1-3|15
CASSVFGNSGNTIYF
TGTGCCAGCAGCGTATTTGGGAACTCTGGAAACACCATATATTTT
>NA|NA|TRBV27|TRBJ1-1|13
CASSWGENTEAFF
TGTGCCAGCAGTTGGGGCGAGAACACTGAAGCTTTCTTT
>NA|once|TRBV7-9|TRBJ1-2|15
CASSPPQGAFGGYTF
TGTGCCAGCAGCCCCCCACAGGGTGCCTTTGGAGGCTACACCTTC
>TRBD1|NA|TRBV2|TRBJ1-5|13
CASRGQGNQPQHF
TGTGCCAGCAGGGGACAGGGCAATCAGCCCCAGCATTTT
>TRBD2|few|TRBV10-1|TRBJ2-7|14
CASSERGVENEQYF
TGCGCCAGCAGTGAGCGGGGGGTTGAAAACGAGCAGTACTTC
>NA|NA|TRBV7-9|TRBJ2-5|15
CASSSMGSYQETQYF
TGTGCCAGCAGCAGTATGGGTTCGTACCAAGAGACCCAGTACTTC
>TRBD2|NA|TRBV9|TRBJ2-7|17
CASSGRQGTSGTYEQYF
TGTGCCAGCAGCGGACGCCAGGGGACTAGCGGGACGTACGAGCAGTACTTC
>NA|once|TRBV15|TRBJ1-3|16
CATSRVGGLDGNTIYF
TGTGCCACCAGCAGAGTCGGGGGGCTTGATGGAAACACCATATATTTT
>NA|few|TRBV5-1|TRBJ2-7|13
CASSLAAFYEQYF
TGCGCCAGCAGCTTGGCGGCTTTCTACGAGCAGTACTTC
>TRBD1|once|TRBV30|TRBJ2-7|16
CAWSVPRDRGGYEQYF
TGTGCCTGGAGTGTACCCCGGGACAGGGGGGGCTACGAGCAGTACTTC
>TRBD1|NA|TRBV23-1|TRBJ1-1|13
CASRKQGQGEAFF
TGCGCCAGCAGGAAACAGGGACAGGGCGAAGCTTTCTTT
>NA|few|TRBV9|TRBJ1-1|13
CASSFRIYTEAFF
TGTGCCAGCAGCTTCCGGATCTACACTGAAGCTTTCTTT
>NA|NA|TRBV7-2|TRBJ2-5|14
CASSFRGGRETQYF
TGTGCCAGCAGCTTCCGTGGGGGCCGAGAGACCCAGTACTTC
>NA|NA|TRBV6-1|TRBJ2-1|15
CASNVPMSITGPQFF
TGTGCCAGCAACGTGCCCATGAGTATTACCGGGCCGCAGTTCTTC
>NA|NA|TRBV4-3|TRBJ1-2|14
CASSQGGQGSGYTF
TGCGCCAGCAGCCAAGGGGGGCAGGGCAGTGGCTACACCTTC
>NA|NA|TRBV29-1|TRBJ1-1|12
CSVDVSRTEAFF
TGCAGCGTTGACGTCAGTCGGACTGAAGCTTTCTTT
>TRBD2|NA|TRBV2|TRBJ2-1|14
CASSVGTNNNEQFF
TGTGCCAGCAGCGTCGGGACTAACAACAATGAGCAGTTCTTC
>TRBD1|once|TRBV4-2|TRBJ1-2|16
CASSQVWGGQFYGYTF
TGTGCCAGCAGCCAAGTCTGGGGGGGACAGTTCTATGGCTACACCTTC
>NA|NA|TRBV11-2|TRBJ1-1|14
CASSLDAGNTEAFF
TGTGCCAGCAGCTTAGATGCCGGGAACACTGAAGCTTTCTTT
>NA|NA|TRBV29-1|TRBJ1-2|14
CSVGGLAGLYGYTF
TGCAGCGTTGGGGGTTTGGCAGGGTTATATGGCTACACCTTC
>TRBD1|NA|TRBV19|TRBJ2-1|14
CASSERDRYNEQFF
TGTGCCAGTAGTGAACGGGACAGATACAATGAGCAGTTCTTC
>NA|NA|TRBV5-8|TRBJ2-3|12
CASSLGGYTQYF
TGTGCCAGCAGCTTGGGAGGTTATACGCAGTATTTT
>NA|NA|TRBV5-1|TRBJ1-1|13
CASSFTSNTEAFF
TGCGCCAGCAGCTTTACATCGAACACTGAAGCTTTCTTT
>TRBD2|NA|TRBV9|TRBJ2-3|15
CASSVVSGIGDTQYF
TGTGCCAGCAGCGTAGTTAGCGGGATAGGGGATACGCAGTATTTT
>NA|few|TRBV27|TRBJ1-1|12
CASRDGNTEAFF
TGTGCCAGCAGGGACGGAAACACTGAAGCTTTCTTT
>NA|few|TRBV11-3|TRBJ2-1|13
CASSPDWNNEQFF
TGTGCCAGCAGCCCCGACTGGAACAATGAGCAGTTCTTC
>NA|NA|TRBV7-9|TRBJ2-7|15
CASSLGVGARTEQYF
TGTGCCAGCAGCTTAGGTGTGGGGGCGCGAACCGAGCAGTACTTC
>NA|large|TRBV14|TRBJ1-1|15
CASSQDEWPGTEAFF
TGTGCCAGCAGCCAAGATGAGTGGCCGGGAACTGAAGCTTTCTTT
>NA|medium-sized|TRBV7-9|TRBJ2-7|13
CASSRDPSLEQYF
TGTGCCAGCAGTCGGGACCCTTCCCTCGAGCAGTACTTC
>NA|NA|TRBV27|TRBJ1-5|14
CASSSLLGNQPQHF
TGTGCCAGCAGTTCCCTCCTAGGCAATCAGCCCCAGCATTTT
>TRBD1|NA|TRBV5-5|TRBJ2-2|18
CASRRGQGSSLDTGELFF
TGTGCCAGCAGACGGGGACAGGGGTCGTCTCTAGACACCGGGGAGCTGTTTTTT
>TRBD2|NA|TRBV10-3|TRBJ2-1|15
CAISQRSGGNNEQFF
TGTGCCATCAGCCAACGGAGCGGGGGGAACAATGAGCAGTTCTTC
>NA|few|TRBV27|TRBJ1-5|10
CASGLQPQHF
TGTGCCAGCGGCCTTCAGCCCCAGCATTTT
>NA|NA|TRBV5-1|TRBJ2-2|15
CASSLQAGNTGELFF
TGCGCCAGCAGCTTACAAGCAGGGAACACCGGGGAGCTGTTTTTT
>NA|NA|TRBV4-2|TRBJ1-1|12
CASSVRNTEAFF
TGTGCCAGCAGCGTGCGAAACACTGAAGCTTTCTTT
>TRBD1|once|TRBV19|TRBJ1-2|17
CASSKPGQATLNYGYTF
TGTGCCAGTAGTAAACCGGGACAGGCGACTCTTAACTATGGCTACACCTTC
>TRBD2|NA|TRBV30|TRBJ2-4|13
CAWSSGRKNIQYF
TGTGCCTGGAGTAGCGGGAGGAAAAACATTCAGTACTTC
>TRBD2|once|TRBV30|TRBJ2-3|20
CAWRSRTSGGVRMGTDTQYF
TGTGCCTGGAGGTCCAGGACTAGCGGGGGGGTGAGGATGGGGACAGATACGCAGTATTTT
>TRBD1|NA|TRBV7-2|TRBJ1-5|16
CASSFRSGAGGQPQHF
TGTGCCAGCAGCTTTCGGAGTGGAGCAGGGGGTCAGCCCCAGCATTTT
>NA|NA|TRBV12-5|TRBJ2-3|20
CASGSDGGHPGVLARDTQYF
TGTGCTAGTGGCTCGGACGGGGGACATCCAGGAGTACTAGCTAGGGATACGCAGTATTTT